Below are 29 T cell receptor beta chains sequenced from a single sample in a study of read filtering for tumor transcriptome and immune sequencing. From around 0.4 ug of RNA, a library with molecular barcoded alpha/delta and beta/gamma adaptors was made. TCRdb fed the reads into MiXCR, producing one record per CDR3 protein. The table records 62,000 or so distinct CDR3 sequences, around 14% of them present only once. The specimen sequenced was a population of CD138-negative cells sorted from bone marrow. The source is a donor aged 40 or older with multiple myeloma.

This clonotype was detected many times. The chain has TRBV20-1 and TRBJ2-1; tentative D call: TRBD1 (7 bases). V was shortened by 8 bases and J by 4 bases, with 12 bases between the two germline ends. The CDR3 is 12 residues long. Germline-derived CDR1 and CDR2 are DFQATT and SNEGSKA (reference sequence). The CDR3 nucleotides read TGCAGTACCAGGGGGGAATACAATGAGCAGTTCTTC. Translating it yields CSTRGEYNEQFF.

This clonotype was observed many times. The chain recombines TRBV29-1 with TRBJ2-3; D may be TRBD2 (6 bases). CDR3 length: 16 residues. Germline V gene data show CDR1 as SQVTM and CDR2 as ANQGSEA. Trimming took off 5 bases at V and 0 bases at J, with 18 bases between the two ends. DNA for the CDR3: TGCAGCGTTCGCGGGACTGATTCTACTAGCACAGATACGCAGTATTTT. It codes for CSVRGTDSTSTDTQYF.

There are many counts of this clonotype. The V gene is TRBV11-3, the J gene TRBJ2-1; perhaps TRBD2 as D (5 bases). The ends were cut back, 0 bases at V and 0 bases at J, with 6 bases in the middle. CDR3 size: 15 residues. In germline, CDR1 is SGHNT, CDR2 YENEEA. CDR3 nucleotide sequence: TGTGCCAGCAGCTTAGATCGGGGCTCCTACAATGAGCAGTTCTTC. Encoded protein: CASSLDRGSYNEQFF.

This clonotype has at least ten counts. The V call is TRBV30, the J call TRBJ2-1; a possible D gene is TRBD1 (5 bases). The CDR3 totals 10 residues. The germline CDR1 and CDR2 sequences are GTSNPN and SVGIG (reference sequence). V was pared by 7 bases and J by 6 bases, with 7 bases between. This CDR3 is CASGSNEQFF. The CDR3, as DNA: TGTGCCTCAGGGTCCAATGAGCAGTTCTTC. The entire variable domain, with the rest obtained from reference TRBV30 and TRBJ2-1, is as follows: SQTIHQWPATLVQPVGSPLSLECTVEGTSNPNLYWYRQAAGRGLQLLFYSVGIGQISSEVPQNLSASRPQDRQFILSSKKLLLSDSGFYLCASGSNEQFFGPGTRLTVL.

This clonotype was observed at least ten times. The J gene is TRBJ1-1, the V gene TRBV12-3 or TRBV12-4; no clear D. The germline V and J ends were trimmed by 8 bases and 9 bases, with 10 bases remaining between them. The CDR3 is 10 residues long. The CDR3 DNA reads as TGTGCCAGCCATAAGGGAAAAGCTTTCTTT. It specifies CASHKGKAFF.

This clonotype was detected only once. The conserved closing phenylalanine or tryptophan is absent in this CDR3, likely reflecting a read error. J is TRBJ2-1 and V is TRBV28; 7 nucleotides line up with TRBD1. This CDR3 comprises 14 residues. J lost 6 bases, V lost 2 bases, and 4 bases had no gene match. The germline gives CDR1 MDHEN, CDR2 SYDVKM. As DNA, the CDR3 is TGTGCCAGCAGTTTAGGGGACAGAGTCAATGAGCAGTTCATC. Protein: CASSLGDRVNEQFI.

Many counts were recorded for this clonotype. The chain recombines TRBV5-6 with TRBJ2-1, with 10 bases aligning to TRBD1. This CDR3 is 15 amino acids long. V lost 4 bases and J lost 7; bases outside the gene matches: 8. Germline V gene data show CDR1 as SGHDT and CDR2 as YYEEEE. CDR3 in amino acids: CASSPGTGAWNEQFF. For the CDR3, the DNA is TGTGCCAGCAGCCCGGGGACAGGGGCTTGGAATGAGCAGTTCTTC.

J is TRBJ2-3 and V is TRBV20-1, with 8 bases fitting TRBD2. With 3 bases clipped from V and 2 bases from J, the junction kept 7 bases outside the gene matches. CDR1 and CDR2 from the germline V gene are DFQATT and SNEGSKA (reference sequence). The CDR3 runs to 15 residues. The CDR3 DNA sequence: TGCAGTGCTAGCTCGGGGCGGGAGGTCACAGATACGCAGTATTTT. It is translated as CSASSGREVTDTQYF.

This clonotype has a count of ten or more. The chain recombines TRBV20-1 with TRBJ2-1, with 7 nucleotides matching TRBD2. CDR1 and CDR2 from the germline V gene are DFQATT and SNEGSKA (reference sequence). With V trimmed by 2 bases and J by 5 bases, 12 bases remained unmatched. The CDR3 sequence is 16 residues long. The CDR3, as DNA: TGCAGTGCTAGATCGGGGGTGACTAGCAACCACAATGAGCAGTTCTTC. It encodes CSARSGVTSNHNEQFF.

This clonotype was seen at least ten times. The chain employs TRBV29-1 and TRBJ2-4, with 9 positions matching TRBD2. The CDR3 consists of 16 residues. CDR1 and CDR2 from the germline V gene are SQVTM and ANQGSEA. Trimming cost V 7 bases and J 1 base; bases outside gene matches: 11. The DNA of the CDR3 is TGCAGCGCGACGCACGGGAGCGGGGGGGCCAAAAACATTCAGTACTTC. It codes for CSATHGSGGAKNIQYF.

At least ten counts were recorded for this clonotype. This rearrangement joins TRBV27 to TRBJ1-1, with no clear D. CDR1 and CDR2 (germline): MNHEY, SMNVEV (reference sequence). The length of the CDR3 is 15 residues. Trimming pared 5 bases from V and 1 base from J, leaving 14 bases between. CDR3 sequence: CASSPNTWSNTEAFF. In nucleotides, the CDR3 is TGTGCCAGCAGTCCAAACACCTGGTCGAACACTGAAGCTTTCTTT.

This clonotype was detected many times. The rearrangement links TRBV20-1 to TRBJ2-1; 8 positions match TRBD2. The germline gives CDR1 DFQATT, CDR2 SNEGSKA (reference sequence). The CDR3 contains 13 residues. V shed 2 bases, J shed 9 bases, and the junction held 6 bases outside the gene matches. CDR3 loop: CSARLAGFGEQFF. The CDR3 DNA follows: TGCAGTGCTAGATTAGCGGGATTCGGTGAGCAGTTCTTC.

This clonotype was detected only a few times. A much bigger clone sits one base away, suggesting this may be a read error. The chain employs TRBV20-1 and TRBJ1-1, with 7 bases that match TRBD1. The CDR3 totals 11 residues. Germline V gene lookup returns CDR1 DFQATT and CDR2 SNEGSKA (reference sequence). The DNA for the CDR3 is TGCAGTGCTCTGACAGGGATTGAAGCTGTCTTT. The encoded protein is CSALTGIEAVF.

The sample holds many counts of this clonotype. V gene TRBV5-1 combines with J gene TRBJ2-1; 7 bases are a match to TRBD1. The CDR3 sequence is 14 residues long. CDR1 is SGHRS and CDR2 is YFSETQ in the germline V gene. The V gene end was trimmed by 2 bases and the J gene end by 4 bases; junction bases not matched to a gene: 3. The CDR3: CASSFGQEYNEQFF. CDR3 DNA: TGCGCCAGCAGCTTTGGACAGGAGTACAATGAGCAGTTCTTC.

Many counts were recorded for this clonotype. The CDR3 sequence: CSVIVQGSQPQHF. DNA for the CDR3: TGCAGCGTCATCGTACAGGGATCCCAGCCCCAGCATTTT. This chain joins TRBV29-1 and TRBJ1-5; weak D call: TRBD1 (6 bases). This CDR3 contains 13 residues. Germline loops: CDR1 SQVTM, CDR2 ANQGSEA. Trimming shortened V by 6 bases and J by 7 bases, and 16 bases separated the two germline ends.

This clonotype was picked up a small number of times. V gene TRBV6-2 or TRBV6-3 combines with J gene TRBJ1-5; D ambiguous. CDR1 is MNHEY, CDR2 SVGEGT, per germline. V gave up 1 base and J gave up 5 bases, with 3 bases separating them. The CDR3 has 12 amino acids. The CDR3 coding sequence is TGTGCCAGCAGTTACTGGGATCAGCCCCAGCATTTT. Its protein product is CASSYWDQPQHF.

This clonotype was recorded many times. The chain recombines TRBV5-1 with TRBJ2-1; D remains ambiguous. The V end was cut by 0 bases, the J end by 5 bases, with 9 bases between. Germline lookup yields CDR1 SGHRS and CDR2 YFSETQ. There are 14 residues in the CDR3. The CDR3 protein is CASSLAVKNNEQFF. CDR3 sequence (DNA): TGCGCCAGCAGCTTGGCCGTCAAAAACAATGAGCAGTTCTTC.

The genes are TRBV3-1 and TRBJ2-7; D is tentatively TRBD1 or TRBD2 (7 bases each). The V end lost 5 bases, the J end lost 1 base, and 15 bases lay between the germline ends. The germline V gene has CDR1 LGHDT and CDR2 YNNKEL (reference sequence). The CDR3 has 15 amino acids. The CDR3 loop reads CASSGPRGGSYEQYF. DNA for the CDR3: TGTGCCAGCAGCGGCCCCAGGGGGGGGTCCTACGAGCAGTACTTC.

In its sample, this clonotype was seen many times. This chain uses TRBV20-1 with TRBJ2-1, with 8 positions matching TRBD2. The CDR3 is 14 residues long. With V trimmed by 5 bases and J by 0 bases, 3 bases remained unmatched. Looked up from germline, CDR1 is DFQATT and CDR2 is SNEGSKA (reference sequence). This CDR3 reads CSASGTSSYNEQFF. The CDR3 DNA reads as TGCAGTGCTTCCGGGACTAGCTCCTACAATGAGCAGTTCTTC.

The chain uses TRBV29-1 and TRBJ1-1, with TRBD1 matching 7 bases. The CDR3 is 13 residues long. V gave up 4 bases and J gave up 4 bases; unmatched junction bases: 6. CDR1 is SQVTM, CDR2 ANQGSEA, per germline. The CDR3 loop is CSVAQGMGTEAFF. CDR3 DNA sequence: TGCAGCGTTGCACAGGGGATGGGCACTGAAGCTTTCTTT.

Many counts were recorded for this clonotype. The CDR3 is CASSMGKEKLFF. DNA for the CDR3: TGTGCCAGCAGCATGGGGAAAGAAAAACTGTTTTTT. The V gene is TRBV28, the J gene TRBJ1-4; no firm D call. Trimming left V 6 bases short and J 8 bases short, with 10 bases between. The CDR3 has 12 amino acids. The V gene's germline CDR1 is MDHEN and CDR2 SYDVKM. Full variable domain (missing parts from reference TRBV28 and TRBJ1-4): DVKVTQSSRYLVKRTGEKVFLECVQDMDHENMFWYRQDPGLGLRLIYFSYDVKMKEKGDIPEGYSVSREKKERFSLILESASTNQTSMYLCASSMGKEKLFFGSGTQLSVL.

A word on this clonotype: Germline is not matched at one junction end, which may reflect a read error. CDR3 nucleotides: TGCGCCAGCAGCTTAACCGGGAAACCGGGACAGCCAGAGGCGTTC. Its protein product is CASSLTGKPGQPEAF. The chain is built from TRBV5-1 and TRBJ2-4; TRBD1 matches at 7 bases. Germline V gene data show CDR1 as SGHRS and CDR2 as YFSETQ. The CDR3 loop spans 15 amino acids.

This clonotype was detected ten times or more. The chain combines TRBV29-1 with TRBJ2-5; 9 positions match TRBD1. The CDR3 consists of 16 residues. Trimming removed 3 bases from V and 1 base from J; junction bases left unmatched: 9. Germline V gene sequence: CDR1 SQVTM, CDR2 ANQGSEA. The CDR3 is CSVETTGTGSQETQYF. The CDR3 DNA sequence: TGCAGCGTTGAGACAACCGGGACAGGGTCCCAAGAGACCCAGTACTTC.

The chain couples TRBV14 to TRBJ2-7, with D tentatively TRBD2 (6 bases). Germline CDR1 is SGHDN and CDR2 is FVKESK. The CDR3 totals 13 residues. With 3 bases removed from V and 2 bases from J, the gap between germline ends came to 8 bases. CDR3 sequence reads: CASSHGGAYEQYF. For the CDR3, the DNA is TGTGCCAGCAGCCACGGAGGGGCCTACGAGCAGTACTTC.

To note about this clonotype: This may be a read error, as it is one base from a much larger clone. The chain has TRBV29-1 and TRBJ1-1; D uncertain. Germline loops: CDR1 SQVTM, CDR2 ANQGSEA. CDR3 length: 12 amino acids. CDR3 amino acids: CSVGTGNTGAFF. The CDR3 nucleotides are TGCAGCGTTGGGACGGGGAACACTGGAGCTTTCTTT.

This clonotype was observed many times. The gene calls are TRBV16 and TRBJ2-6; 7 positions agree with TRBD1. The CDR3 is 15 amino acids. Per germline, CDR1 KGHSY and CDR2 FQNENV. Trimming took 5 bases from V and 3 from J; bases not matched to a gene: 4. This CDR3 reads CASSGQDGGANVLTF. The CDR3 DNA is TGTGCCAGCAGCGGACAGGACGGTGGGGCCAACGTCCTGACTTTC.

At least ten counts were recorded for this clonotype. The J gene is TRBJ2-2, the V gene TRBV27; 8 bases are a match to TRBD1. The junction had 11 bases not matched to a gene; V was cut back by 7 bases and J by 7 bases. CDR3 length: 15 residues. Germline lookup yields CDR1 MNHEY and CDR2 SMNVEV (reference sequence). This chain's CDR3 is CASTLGTGGGGELFF. The CDR3 bases are TGTGCCAGCACTCTGGGGACAGGTGGAGGCGGGGAGCTGTTTTTT.

V gene TRBV7-9 combines with J gene TRBJ2-1; no clear D gene. The V gene's germline CDR1 is SEHNR and CDR2 FQNEAQ (reference sequence). The CDR3 covers 15 residues. V lost 3 bases and J lost 7, with 16 bases in between. For the CDR3, the DNA is TGTGCCAGCAGCTTGACGATCAGTTTTAGGAATGAGCAGTTCTTC. Translation: CASSLTISFRNEQFF.

The sample holds many counts of this clonotype. V gene TRBV6-1 combines with J gene TRBJ2-2; D is unclear. The V end lost 1 base, the J end lost 9 bases, and 6 bases lay between the germline ends. This CDR3 is 12 amino acids long. Germline lookup yields CDR1 MNHNS and CDR2 SASEGT. The CDR3 is CASSEVSWELFF. The DNA of the CDR3 is TGTGCCAGCAGTGAAGTTTCTTGGGAGCTGTTTTTT.